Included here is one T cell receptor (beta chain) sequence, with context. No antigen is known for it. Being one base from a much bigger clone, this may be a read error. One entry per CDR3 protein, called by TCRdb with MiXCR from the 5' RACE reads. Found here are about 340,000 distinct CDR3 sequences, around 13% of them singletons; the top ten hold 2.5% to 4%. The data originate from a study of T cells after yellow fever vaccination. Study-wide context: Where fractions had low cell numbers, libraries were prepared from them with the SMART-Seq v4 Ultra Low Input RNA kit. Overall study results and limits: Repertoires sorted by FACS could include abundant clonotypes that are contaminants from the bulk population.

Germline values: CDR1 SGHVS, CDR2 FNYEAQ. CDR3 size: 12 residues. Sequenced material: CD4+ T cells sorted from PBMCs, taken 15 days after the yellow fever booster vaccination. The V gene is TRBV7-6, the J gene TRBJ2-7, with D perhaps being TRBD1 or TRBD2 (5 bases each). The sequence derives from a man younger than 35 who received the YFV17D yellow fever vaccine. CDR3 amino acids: CARSSGPYEQYF. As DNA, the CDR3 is TGTGCCAGGAGCTCGGGACCGTACGAGCAGTACTTC. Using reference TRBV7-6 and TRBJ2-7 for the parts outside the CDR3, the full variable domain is GAGVSQSPRYKVTKRGQDVALRCDPISGHVSLYWYRQALGQGPEFLTYFNYEAQQDKSGLPNDRFSAERPEGSISTLTIQRTEQRDSAMYRCARSSGPYEQYFGPGTRLTVT.